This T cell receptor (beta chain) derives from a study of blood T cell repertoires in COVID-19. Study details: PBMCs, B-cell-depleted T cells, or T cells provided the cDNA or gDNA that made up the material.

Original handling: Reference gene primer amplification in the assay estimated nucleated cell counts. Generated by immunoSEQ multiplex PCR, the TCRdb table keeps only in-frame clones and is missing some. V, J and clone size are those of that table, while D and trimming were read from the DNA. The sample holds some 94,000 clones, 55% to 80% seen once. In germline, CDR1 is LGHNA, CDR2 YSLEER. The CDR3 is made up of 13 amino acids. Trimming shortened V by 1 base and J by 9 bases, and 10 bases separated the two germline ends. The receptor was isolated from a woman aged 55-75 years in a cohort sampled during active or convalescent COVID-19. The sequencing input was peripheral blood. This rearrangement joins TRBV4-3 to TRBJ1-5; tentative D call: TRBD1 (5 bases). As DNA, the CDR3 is TGCGCCAGCAGCCAAGGTAGGGGAGGGCCCCAGCATTTT. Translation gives CASSQGRGGPQHF.